This TCR beta chain appears in the sequencing data of a study of T cells after yellow fever vaccination. The germline V gene encodes CDR1 LGHNA and CDR2 YSLEER. This CDR3 contains 17 residues. The germline V and J ends were trimmed by 1 base and 3 bases, with 13 bases remaining between them. MiXCR, run by TCRdb on the 5' RACE reads, gives a single entry per CDR3 protein. The table records approximately 510,000 distinct CDR3 sequences, 20% to 25% of them present only once. The sample in question was PBMCs, obtained approximately 20 days after the first yellow fever vaccination. This receptor was identified in a man younger than 30 who received the YFV17D yellow fever vaccine. The chain links TRBV4-3 to TRBJ2-6, with D tentatively TRBD2 (5 bases). The CDR3 DNA reads TGCGCCAGCAGCCAAGCTCTCTATGGAGGTGGGGCCAACGTCCTGACTTTC. As protein: CASSQALYGGGANVLTF.